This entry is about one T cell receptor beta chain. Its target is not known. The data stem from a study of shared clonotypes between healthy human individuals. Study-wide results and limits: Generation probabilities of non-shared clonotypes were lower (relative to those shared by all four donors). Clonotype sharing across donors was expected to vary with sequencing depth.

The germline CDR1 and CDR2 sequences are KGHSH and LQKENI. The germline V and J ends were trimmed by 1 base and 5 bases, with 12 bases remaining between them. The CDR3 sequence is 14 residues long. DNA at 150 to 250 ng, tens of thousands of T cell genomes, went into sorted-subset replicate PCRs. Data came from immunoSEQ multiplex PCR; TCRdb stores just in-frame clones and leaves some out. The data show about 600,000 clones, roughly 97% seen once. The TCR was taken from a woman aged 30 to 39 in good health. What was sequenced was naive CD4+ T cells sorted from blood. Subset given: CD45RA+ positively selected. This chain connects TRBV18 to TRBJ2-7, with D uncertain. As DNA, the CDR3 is TGTGCCAGCTCACCACAGTCTAGAGTGAACGAGCAGTACTTC. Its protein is CASSPQSRVNEQYF. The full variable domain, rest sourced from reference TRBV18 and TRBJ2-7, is NAGVMQNPRHLVRRRGQEARLRCSPMKGHSHVYWYRQLPEEGLKFMVYLQKENIIDESGMPKERFSAEFPKEGPSILRIQQVVRGDSAAYFCASSPQSRVNEQYFGPGTRLTVT.